The 29 T cell receptor beta chains in this list originate from one sample, sequenced in a study of CD4 and CD8 cells across lung adenocarcinoma regions. MiXCR, applied by TCRdb to the PCR reads, yields one record per CDR3 protein. Among approximately 8,800 distinct CDR3 sequences listed, roughly 50% were seen once. Sample: CD8+ T cells from the center of a lung tumor. The receptors stem from a female donor with lung adenocarcinoma. The CD4 and CD8 labels of this study may be unreliable.

This clonotype occurred a few times. The chain links TRBV7-2 to TRBJ2-5, with no clear D. The germline gives CDR1 SGHTA, CDR2 FQGNSA. There are 15 residues in the CDR3. V lost 2 bases to trimming and J lost 1 base, with 11 bases between them. CDR3: CASSLYLGFQETQYF. The CDR3 DNA is TGTGCCAGCAGCTTATATCTAGGGTTCCAAGAGACCCAGTACTTC. The full variable domain, completed using reference TRBV7-2 and TRBJ2-5, is GAGVSQSPSNKVTEKGKDVELRCDPISGHTALYWYRQSLGQGLEFLIYFQGNSAPDKSGLPSDRFSAERTGGSVSTLTIQRTQQEDSAVYLCASSLYLGFQETQYFGPGTRLLVL.

The rearrangement uses TRBV6-4 and TRBJ2-3, with 7 positions matching TRBD2. The J call may be mistaken, given a closer DNA end match to TRBJ2-7. The CDR3 runs 16 residues. Per the germline V gene, CDR1 is MRHNA and CDR2 is SNTAGT. The chain's CDR3 is CASGPRRGGPPDTQYF. The CDR3 nucleotides read TGTGCCAGCGGTCCTAGAAGGGGAGGGCCGCCGGATACGCAGTACTTC.

In its sample, this clonotype was seen a few times. Given a much more abundant clone one base away, this may be a read error. The chain links TRBV11-2 to TRBJ2-1; 8 bases agree with TRBD2. The CDR3 contains 17 residues. V trimming: 5 bases; J trimming: 13 bases; junction bases outside the gene matches: 22. Germline CDR1 and CDR2: SGHAT and FQNNGV. The CDR3 region has the DNA TGTGCCAGCAGCGGGGGACTAGGGGGGGGGGCGAGAGAGACCCAGTTCTTC. Protein: CASSGGLGGGARETQFF.

By frequency in the sample, this clonotype is medium-sized. The chain recombines TRBV11-2 with TRBJ2-7; no firm D call. The CDR3 contains 13 residues. Per the germline V gene, CDR1 is SGHAT and CDR2 is FQNNGV. The V end lost 5 bases, the J end lost 2 bases, and 10 bases lay between the germline ends. CDR3 DNA sequence: TGTGCCAGCAGCCATAATACAGCCTACGAGCAGTACTTC. Amino acid sequence: CASSHNTAYEQYF. The full variable domain, completed using reference TRBV11-2 and TRBJ2-7, is EAGVAQSPRYKIIEKRQSVAFWCNPISGHATLYWYQQILGQGPKLLIQFQNNGVVDDSQLPKDRFSAERLKGVDSTLKIQPAKLEDSAVYLCASSHNTAYEQYFGPGTRLTVT.

This clonotype was detected a few times. J is TRBJ1-1 and V is TRBV3-1; TRBD1 might be the D (6 bases). This CDR3 spans 16 amino acids. Trimming removed 4 bases at V and 7 bases at J, with 22 bases between. Germline V gene data show CDR1 as LGHDT and CDR2 as YNNKEL (reference sequence). The CDR3 DNA follows: TGTGCCAGCAGCCTCGGACAAGAGGGGGGGGGGGGTGAAGCTTTCTTT. It yields the protein CASSLGQEGGGGEAFF.

The chain employs TRBV12-3 or TRBV12-4 and TRBJ2-5; the D is unclear. This CDR3 has 13 amino acids. V lost 5 bases to trimming and J lost 8 bases, with 15 bases between them. The CDR3 nucleotides are TGTGCCAGCAGTCTCCGTGGCGTGGACACCCAGTACTTC. Amino acid sequence: CASSLRGVDTQYF.

The chain has TRBV6-5 and TRBJ2-5, with 8 bases that match TRBD2. Germline CDR1 is MNHEY and CDR2 is SVGAGI. J lost 11 bases, V lost 4 bases, and 21 bases had no gene match. The CDR3 sequence is 17 residues long. CDR3 DNA: TGTGCCAGCAGTTCGGAGGGCGGGGGGCGTGCCAAAGACACTCAGTACTTC. Translating it yields CASSSEGGGRAKDTQYF.

This clonotype was seen ten or more times. The V and J genes are TRBV7-6 and TRBJ2-1; D remains unclear. Germline V gene sequence: CDR1 SGHVS, CDR2 FNYEAQ. CDR3 size: 14 residues. Trimming cost V 1 base and J 4 bases, with 8 bases left between them. The CDR3 region is CASSLGDLYNEQFF. DNA for the CDR3: TGTGCCAGCAGCTTAGGGGATCTTTACAATGAGCAGTTCTTC.

CDR3 region: CASSLTSGYNEQFF. The CDR3 nucleotides are TGCGCCAGCAGCTTGACTAGCGGCTACAATGAGCAGTTCTTC. The genes are TRBV5-1 and TRBJ2-1, with 8 positions matching TRBD2. Germline CDR1 is SGHRS and CDR2 is YFSETQ. V lost 1 base and J lost 3; bases outside the gene matches: 0. This CDR3 contains 14 residues.

This sequence joins TRBV15 and TRBJ2-2; 14 bases agree with TRBD2. This CDR3 is 24 amino acids long. Per germline, CDR1 LNHNV and CDR2 YYDKDF (reference sequence). V gave up 0 bases and J gave up 5 bases; unmatched junction bases: 23. CDR3 in amino acids: CATSRERTGRETSGRAGRTGELFF. CDR3 sequence (DNA): TGTGCCACCAGCAGAGAGAGGACAGGGCGCGAGACTAGCGGGAGGGCCGGCCGTACCGGGGAGCTGTTTTTT.

The V and J genes are TRBV6-5 and TRBJ2-2; perhaps TRBD1 as D (6 bases). V was cut by 0 bases and J by 1 base, with 6 bases left in between. Germline values: CDR1 MNHEY, CDR2 SVGAGI. The CDR3 runs to 15 residues. The CDR3 region has the DNA TGTGCCAGCAGTTACTCGGACAGGAACACCGGGGAGCTGTTTTTT. Residues: CASSYSDRNTGELFF.

This clonotype was seen only a few times. At one of its ends the junction is not consistent with the germline gene, which may arise from a read error. J is TRBJ2-1 and V is TRBV10-3; TRBD1 or TRBD2 may be the D gene (5 bases each). Germline CDR1 ENHRY, CDR2 SYGVKD. There are 13 residues in the CDR3. CDR3 nucleotides: TGTGCCTCCACTACCGGGGACCCAGATACTCAGTTCTTT. The encoded protein is CASTTGDPDTQFF.

The CDR3 DNA reads TGTGCCGGGAACCGGGGACGTGCCCAAGACATTCAGTACTTC. Amino acid sequence: CAGNRGRAQDIQYF. This chain uses TRBV10-3 with TRBJ2-4; D possibly uses TRBD1 or TRBD2 (5 bases each). Germline lookup yields CDR1 ENHRY and CDR2 SYGVKD. The CDR3 length is 14 residues. V lost 11 bases and J lost 8, with 22 bases in between.

The table lists this clonotype with many counts. The chain carries TRBV7-2 and TRBJ2-1; D might be TRBD2 (6 bases). The closer fit of TRBJ2-7 to the DNA end suggests the J call may be wrong. This CDR3 comprises 14 residues. CDR1 SGHTA and CDR2 FQGNSA come from the germline V gene. The CDR3, as DNA: TGTGCCAGCAGCTTAGGGCCGGGAGTACCCGAGCAGTACTTC. It encodes CASSLGPGVPEQYF.

CDR3 amino acids: CASSSAGMGPDTEAFF. The CDR3, as DNA: TGTGCCAGCAGCAGTGCGGGGATGGGGCCTGACACTGAAGCTTTCTTT. The gene calls are TRBV7-9 and TRBJ1-1; the D gene is possibly TRBD1 (5 bases). CDR3 length equals 16 residues. V was trimmed by 5 bases and J by 3 bases, leaving 19 bases between them. Germline loops: CDR1 SEHNR, CDR2 FQNEAQ (reference sequence). Based on the CDR3 plus reference TRBV7-9 and TRBJ1-1, the full variable domain is DTGVSQNPRHKITKRGQNVTFRCDPISEHNRLYWYRQTLGQGPEFLTYFQNEAQLEKSRLLSDRFSAERPKGSFSTLEIQRTEQGDSAMYLCASSSAGMGPDTEAFFGQGTRLTVV.

V is TRBV7-7 and J is TRBJ2-3; D call uncertain. The J call may be wrong; the DNA end is better matched by TRBJ2-5. Germline CDR1 is SSHAT and CDR2 is FNYEAQ (reference sequence). CDR3 length equals 15 residues. The CDR3, as DNA: TGTGCTACGGGCTTAGGGTTCCGTGGCACAGATACCCAGTACTTC. Translation: CATGLGFRGTDTQYF.

Points on this clonotype: Germline and junction disagree at one end, which may indicate a read error. This chain connects TRBV7-7 to TRBJ2-4; D is perhaps TRBD2 (6 bases). The CDR3 has 23 residues. Per germline, CDR1 SSHAT and CDR2 FNYEAQ (reference sequence). CDR3 protein: CASSLPSGRTGGGVGLAQDTQYF. The CDR3 DNA sequence: TGTGCTAGCAGCCTGCCCTCGGGTAGGACCGGGGGAGGCGTAGGCCTAGCCCAAGACACCCAGTACTTC.

Note on this clonotype: At one boundary the junction diverges from the germline segment, which might be a read error. V and J are TRBV7-8 and TRBJ2-3; D assignment may be TRBD1 or TRBD2 (5 bases each). Per the germline V gene, CDR1 is SGHVS and CDR2 is FQNEAQ. This CDR3 has 15 residues. The CDR3 DNA sequence: TGTGCCAGGGGGTTGGGGACGTTTGGCAAAGATACCCAGTATTTT. Translated: CARGLGTFGKDTQYF.

As concerns this clonotype: Germline and junction disagree at one end, which may indicate a read error. V and J are TRBV5-1 and TRBJ2-1; D possibly corresponds to TRBD2 (5 bases). Germline V gives CDR1 SGHRS, CDR2 YFSETQ. The CDR3 contains 15 residues. Here the CDR3 reads CVSSFRQAGTDEQYF. The DNA for the CDR3 is TGCGTCAGCAGCTTCCGGCAGGCGGGCACAGATGAGCAGTATTTC.

Notes on this clonotype: The junction and the germline gene differ at one end; a read error may be behind it. The CDR3, as DNA: TGTGGCCGCAGCTTGAGGCTGGGGGCCAAAAACACGCAGTATTTC. It specifies CGRSLRLGAKNTQYF. The rearrangement links TRBV6-1 to TRBJ2-1; TRBD1 might be the D (6 bases). Germline V gene lookup returns CDR1 MNHNS and CDR2 SASEGT. This CDR3 spans 15 amino acids.

This chain connects TRBV12-3 or TRBV12-4 to TRBJ2-3; D is tentatively TRBD1 or TRBD2 (6 bases each). The CDR3 runs 14 residues. For the CDR3, the DNA is TGTGCGGGGAGTGGGGGGCGCCACCAAGAGACGCAGTATTTT. It specifies CAGSGGRHQETQYF.

V is TRBV3-1 and J is TRBJ2-5; TRBD2 matches 9 bases. CDR3 length: 15 residues. Germline CDR1 and CDR2: LGHDT and YNNKEL (reference sequence). V was pared by 4 bases and J by 5 bases, with 8 bases of the junction left unmatched. CDR3 protein: CASSRIAGDMETQYF. CDR3 coding DNA: TGTGCCAGCAGCCGTATAGCGGGAGATATGGAGACCCAGTACTTC.

On this clonotype itself: The junction departs from germline at one end; a sequencing error may be responsible. The V gene is TRBV6-2 or TRBV6-3, the J gene TRBJ2-2, with D tentatively TRBD2 (5 bases). The CDR3 covers 16 residues. Germline V gene sequence: CDR1 MNHEY, CDR2 SVGEGT. DNA for the CDR3: TGTACCAGCACCTCCCTTCGCGTAGCGCGGCCCGGGGAGCTGTTTTTT. It translates to CTSTSLRVARPGELFF.

This clonotype was picked up a small number of times. J is TRBJ2-1 and V is TRBV19, with D perhaps TRBD1 or TRBD2 (5 bases each). The DNA end favors TRBJ2-7, so the J call may be wrong. The CDR3 loop spans 14 amino acids. The germline CDR1 and CDR2 sequences are LNHDA and SQIVND (reference sequence). CDR3 sequence (DNA): TGTGCCAGTAGCCCGACCGGGACCTCCACGGAGCAGTACTTC. Translation: CASSPTGTSTEQYF.

By frequency in the sample, this clonotype is medium-sized. The J gene is TRBJ2-7, the V gene TRBV7-2; D might be TRBD2 (7 bases). Between the trimmed V and J ends, which lost 1 base and 7 bases, there was a span of 23 bases. The CDR3 has 17 amino acids. Germline CDR1 reads SGHTA; CDR2 reads FQGNSA. CDR3 nucleotides: TGTGCCAGCAGCTTAGTTCCCAGCGGGGACATACGGGGAGAGCAGTACTTC. This translates into CASSLVPSGDIRGEQYF.

Remarks on this clonotype: A junction end diverges from the germline sequence, so it may reflect a read error. The gene calls are TRBV6-1 and TRBJ2-3; TRBD1 matches 11 bases. Germline lookup yields CDR1 MNHNS and CDR2 SASEGT. This CDR3 spans 15 amino acids. DNA for the CDR3: TGTGCCAGCACCGAGGGACAGGGGGGCACAGAGACGCAGTACTTT. The encoded protein is CASTEGQGGTETQYF.

This clonotype was found a few times. The chain couples TRBV7-6 to TRBJ2-4, with a weak D call TRBD1 (6 bases). The CDR3 has 18 amino acids. Deletions cut 4 bases from V and 13 bases from J, with 32 bases between. Germline CDR1 SGHVS, CDR2 FNYEAQ. The CDR3 loop reads CASSSLEGAGEDKNTQYF. The CDR3 bases are TGTGCCAGCAGCTCCCTTGAGGGCGCAGGGGAAGACAAAAACACCCAGTACTTC.

V is TRBV6-2 or TRBV6-3 and J is TRBJ2-3, with a weak D call TRBD2 (6 bases). V lost 5 bases and J lost 1, with 19 bases in between. Looked up from germline, CDR1 is MNHEY and CDR2 is SVGEGT. CDR3 length equals 17 residues. As DNA, the CDR3 is TGTGCCAGCAGTATACTCTATCGGGAGTGGGGCACAGATACGCAGTATTTT. Translation gives CASSILYREWGTDTQYF.

This clonotype appeared a few times. The J gene is TRBJ1-2, the V gene TRBV12-3 or TRBV12-4, with D uncertain. V was cut by 2 bases and J by 6 bases, with 10 bases left in between. The CDR3 runs to 13 residues. The CDR3 nucleotides read TGTGCCAGCAGTTTACTAGGGTCTGATGGCTACACCTTC. Encoded protein: CASSLLGSDGYTF.